Shown below are 11 T cell receptor beta chains from a single sample sequenced in a study of cytomegalovirus exposure and HLA in healthy donors. TCRdb's table, derived via immunoSEQ multiplex PCR, lists solely in-frame clones and lacks some. The table lists 150,000 or so clones, 75% to 90% of them singletons. The material sequenced was PBMCs. These TCRs come from a man in his late teens or twenties in good health and CMV-seropositive.

The rearrangement joins TRBV6-1 to TRBJ2-7; TRBD2 might be the D (6 bases). This CDR3 spans 11 amino acids. Per germline, CDR1 MNHNS and CDR2 SASEGT. V lost 8 bases and J lost 2, with 7 bases in between. DNA for the CDR3: TGTGCCAGCGGGGGGACCTACGAGCAGTACTTC. Its protein is CASGGTYEQYF.

This chain links TRBV5-6 with TRBJ2-7, with 13 positions matching TRBD2. The CDR3 length is 15 residues. Germline CDR1 and CDR2: SGHDT and YYEEEE. J gave up 7 bases and V 4 bases, and 8 bases lay outside the gene matches. The CDR3 is CASSRTSGSVWEQYF. CDR3 bases: TGTGCCAGCAGCCGGACTAGCGGGAGTGTGTGGGAGCAGTACTTC.

V is TRBV30 and J is TRBJ2-3; no clear D gene. Germline-derived CDR1 and CDR2 are GTSNPN and SVGIG (reference sequence). The CDR3 consists of 13 residues. With 4 bases removed from V and 0 bases from J, the gap between germline ends came to 8 bases. This CDR3 reads CAWTLDSTDTQYF. The CDR3 DNA reads TGTGCCTGGACTCTAGATAGCACAGATACGCAGTATTTT.

This clone was counted a single time. This rearrangement joins TRBV5-4 to TRBJ2-3; TRBD1 agrees at 10 bases. The CDR3 contains 16 residues. The ends lost 2 bases at V and 5 bases at J; junction bases unmatched: 8. Germline CDR1 and CDR2: SGHNT and YYREEE (reference sequence). CDR3: CASSFPRDRGRDTQYF. The DNA of the CDR3 is TGTGCCAGCAGCTTCCCCAGGGACAGGGGAAGAGATACGCAGTATTTT.

This CDR3 reads CASSKDRALPEAFF. Here the CDR3 DNA reads TGTGCCAGCAGTAAGGACAGGGCCCTACCTGAAGCTTTCTTT. This chain connects TRBV6-1 to TRBJ1-1, with 8 bases matching TRBD1. CDR1 MNHNS and CDR2 SASEGT come from the germline V gene. CDR3 length equals 14 residues. V lost 5 bases, J lost 6 bases, and 8 bases stayed unmatched.

The V and J genes are TRBV19 and TRBJ2-7; 8 bases are shared with TRBD2. From germline, CDR1 is LNHDA and CDR2 SQIVND (reference sequence). V dropped 6 bases and J dropped 3; count of bases not matched to a gene: 10. This CDR3 region has 15 residues. As DNA, the CDR3 is TGTGCCAGTAGCCCTGGCCCGCGGGGGGACTACGAGCAGTACTTC. It codes for CASSPGPRGDYEQYF.

This chain joins TRBV10-3 and TRBJ1-2; D gene unclear. Germline V gene data show CDR1 as ENHRY and CDR2 as SYGVKD. V lost 0 bases, J lost 4 bases, and 15 bases lay in between. There are 16 residues in the CDR3. The CDR3 nucleotides read TGTGCCATCAGTGAGTCTACGAGCCTGGGGAGCTATGGCTACACCTTC. As protein: CAISESTSLGSYGYTF.

This chain joins TRBV19 and TRBJ1-1; 10 bases align to TRBD1. CDR1 is LNHDA and CDR2 is SQIVND in the germline V gene (reference sequence). The CDR3 is made up of 16 amino acids. V gave up 3 bases and J gave up 11 bases; unmatched junction bases: 15. The CDR3 here is CASSIRPGTGVGGAFF. Here the CDR3 DNA reads TGTGCCAGTAGTATCCGTCCCGGGACAGGGGTTGGCGGGGCTTTCTTT.

The chain uses TRBV9 and TRBJ1-5; a possible D gene is TRBD1 (5 bases). The V end was cut by 3 bases, the J end by 4 bases, with 8 bases between. The CDR3 consists of 13 residues. The germline V gene has CDR1 SGDLS and CDR2 YYNGEE. In nucleotides, the CDR3 is TGTGCCAGCAGCGACGGGGGGAATCAGCCCCAGCATTTT. As protein: CASSDGGNQPQHF.

V is TRBV30 and J is TRBJ2-3; perhaps TRBD2 as D (6 bases). The germline V and J ends were trimmed by 4 bases and 2 bases, with 13 bases remaining between them. Germline V gene lookup returns CDR1 GTSNPN and CDR2 SVGIG (reference sequence). The length of the CDR3 is 14 residues. CDR3 amino acids: CAWTPGLHTDTQYF. Here the CDR3 DNA reads TGTGCCTGGACCCCGGGACTCCACACAGATACGCAGTATTTT.

CDR3 amino acids: CASSQGLAGGRSKNIQYF. As DNA, the CDR3 is TGCGCCAGCAGCCAAGGGCTAGCGGGGGGGCGGTCCAAAAACATTCAGTACTTC. This rearrangement joins TRBV4-1 to TRBJ2-4; 12 bases match TRBD2. Trimming removed 1 base from V and 2 bases from J; junction bases left unmatched: 6. Germline loops: CDR1 MGHRA, CDR2 YSYEKL. This CDR3 region has 18 residues.